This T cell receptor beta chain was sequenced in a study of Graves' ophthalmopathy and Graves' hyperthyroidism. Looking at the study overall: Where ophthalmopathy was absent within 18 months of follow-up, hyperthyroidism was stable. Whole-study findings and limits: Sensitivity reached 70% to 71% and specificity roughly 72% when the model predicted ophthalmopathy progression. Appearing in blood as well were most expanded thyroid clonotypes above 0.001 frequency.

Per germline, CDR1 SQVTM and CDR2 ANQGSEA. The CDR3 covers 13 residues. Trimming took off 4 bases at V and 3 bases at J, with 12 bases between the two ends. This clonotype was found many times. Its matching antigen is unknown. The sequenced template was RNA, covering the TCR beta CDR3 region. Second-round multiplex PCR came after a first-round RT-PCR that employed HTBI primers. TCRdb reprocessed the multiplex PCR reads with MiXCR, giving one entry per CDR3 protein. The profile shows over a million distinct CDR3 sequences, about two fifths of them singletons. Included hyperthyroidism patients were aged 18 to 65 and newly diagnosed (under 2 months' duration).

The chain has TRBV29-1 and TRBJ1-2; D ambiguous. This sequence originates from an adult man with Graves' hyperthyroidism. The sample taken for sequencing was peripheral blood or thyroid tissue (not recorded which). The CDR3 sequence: CSVVVAEDYGYTF. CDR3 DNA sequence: TGCAGCGTTGTTGTGGCTGAAGACTATGGCTACACCTTC.